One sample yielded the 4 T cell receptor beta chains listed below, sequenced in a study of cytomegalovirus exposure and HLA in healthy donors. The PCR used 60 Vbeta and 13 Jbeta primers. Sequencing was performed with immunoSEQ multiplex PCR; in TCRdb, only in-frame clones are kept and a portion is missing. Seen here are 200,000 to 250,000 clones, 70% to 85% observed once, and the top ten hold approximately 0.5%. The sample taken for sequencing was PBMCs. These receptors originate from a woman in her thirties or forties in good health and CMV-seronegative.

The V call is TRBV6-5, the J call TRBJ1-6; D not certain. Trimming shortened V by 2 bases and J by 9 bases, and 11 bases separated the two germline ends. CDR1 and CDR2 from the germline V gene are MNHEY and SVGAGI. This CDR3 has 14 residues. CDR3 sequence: CASSYQRFVSPLHF. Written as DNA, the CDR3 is TGTGCCAGCAGTTACCAACGGTTCGTTTCACCCCTCCACTTT.

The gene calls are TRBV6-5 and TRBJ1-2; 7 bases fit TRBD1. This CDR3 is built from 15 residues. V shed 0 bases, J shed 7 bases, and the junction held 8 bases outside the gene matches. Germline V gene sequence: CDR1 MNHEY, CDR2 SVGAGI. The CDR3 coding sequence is TGTGCCAGCAGTTACTCGACGACGACAGGGCTTGGCTACACCTTC. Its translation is CASSYSTTTGLGYTF.

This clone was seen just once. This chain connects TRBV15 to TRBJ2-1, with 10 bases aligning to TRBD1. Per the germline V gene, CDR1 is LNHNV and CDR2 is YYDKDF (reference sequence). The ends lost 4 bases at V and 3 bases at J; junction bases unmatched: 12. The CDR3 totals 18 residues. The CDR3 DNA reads TGTGCCACCAGCAACCGGGACAGGGGTTTTTTGAGCTACAATGAGCAGTTCTTC. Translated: CATSNRDRGFLSYNEQFF.

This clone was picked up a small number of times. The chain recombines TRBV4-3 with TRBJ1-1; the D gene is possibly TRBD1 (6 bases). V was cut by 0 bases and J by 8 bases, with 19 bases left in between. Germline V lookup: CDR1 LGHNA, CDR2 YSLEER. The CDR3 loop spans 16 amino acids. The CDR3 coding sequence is TGCGCCAGCAGCCAAGATCATCCCTCAAGACAGGCCGAAGCTTTCTTT. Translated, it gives CASSQDHPSRQAEAFF.